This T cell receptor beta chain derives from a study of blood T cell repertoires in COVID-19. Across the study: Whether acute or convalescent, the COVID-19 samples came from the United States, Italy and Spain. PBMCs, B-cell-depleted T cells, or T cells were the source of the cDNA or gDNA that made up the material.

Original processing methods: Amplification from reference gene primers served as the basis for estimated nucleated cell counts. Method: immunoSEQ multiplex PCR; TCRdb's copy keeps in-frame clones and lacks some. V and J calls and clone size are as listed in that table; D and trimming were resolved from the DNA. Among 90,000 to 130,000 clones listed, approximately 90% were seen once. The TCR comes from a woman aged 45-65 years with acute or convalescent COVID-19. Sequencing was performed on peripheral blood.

The CDR3 loop reads CASSRLEGGNEQFF. Here the CDR3 DNA reads TGTGCCAGCAGCCGGTTGGAGGGAGGGAATGAGCAGTTCTTC. The chain employs TRBV3-1 (or the pseudogene TRBV3-2) and TRBJ2-1, with 7 nucleotides matching TRBD2. Germline CDR1 reads LGHDT; CDR2 reads YNNKEL (reference sequence). The CDR3 extends over 14 amino acids. After removal of 4 bases from V and 7 bases from J, the junction contained 7 bases not matched to a gene.